A single sample gave rise to the 18 T cell receptor beta chains below, sequenced in a study of molecular identifiers for immune sequencing clone quantification. Using its own MiXCR run on the PCR reads, TCRdb lists one record per CDR3 protein. Of around 460,000 distinct CDR3 sequences listed, 20% to 25% are singletons. The sequenced material came from naive CD8+ T cells from blood, with Jurkat cell RNA spiked in. This sample's subset: FACS-sorted CD8+CD4-CCR7+CD45RA+ naive T cells. The receptors were gathered from a human donor in good health. Some libraries in this study had Jurkat cell RNA spiked in.

This chain links TRBV20-1 with TRBJ2-7; D assignment may be TRBD1 or TRBD2 (5 bases each). The V end was cut by 7 bases, the J end by 2 bases, with 18 bases between. Germline CDR1 and CDR2: DFQATT and SNEGSKA (reference sequence). CDR3 length equals 14 residues. CDR3 loop: CSGLDRDGPYEQYF. The CDR3 bases are TGCAGTGGGCTCGACCGGGACGGGCCCTACGAGCAGTACTTC.

This clonotype was found many times. The rearrangement uses TRBV5-4 and TRBJ2-1; 9 positions match TRBD2. V was pared by 3 bases and J by 6 bases, with 7 bases of the junction left unmatched. The CDR3 is 15 amino acids. Germline-derived CDR1 and CDR2 are SGHNT and YYREEE (reference sequence). Written as DNA, the CDR3 is TGTGCCAGCAGCTCAGGACTAGCGTTGGCCAATGAGCAGTTCTTC. Translated: CASSSGLALANEQFF.

This clonotype was seen a few times. The CDR3 DNA is TGTGCCAGCAGCCAGGAACAGACAGGGGCTTACTATGGCTACACCTTC. It codes for CASSQEQTGAYYGYTF. The chain has TRBV14 and TRBJ1-2; 8 positions agree with TRBD1. The trim removed 3 bases at V and 3 bases at J, leaving 9 bases unmatched. This CDR3 is built from 16 residues. CDR1 and CDR2 from the germline V gene are SGHDN and FVKESK.

In this sample, this clonotype turned up a few times. The chain is built from TRBV20-1 and TRBJ1-1, with a tentative D call TRBD1 (6 bases). CDR1 and CDR2 (germline): DFQATT, SNEGSKA (reference sequence). The CDR3 has 15 residues. The V and J ends lost 3 bases and 5 bases respectively, with 19 bases between them. CDR3 loop: CSASGGAGDVTEAFF. The CDR3 DNA sequence: TGCAGTGCTAGTGGGGGGGCGGGGGATGTGACTGAAGCTTTCTTT.

Concerning this clonotype: Its ends do not fully match the called genes, so a read error is possible. The chain is built from TRBV7-9 and TRBJ2-5; possibly TRBD1 for D (6 bases). This CDR3 has 16 amino acids. Germline CDR1 is SEHNR and CDR2 is FQNEAQ (reference sequence). The CDR3 DNA reads as TGTGCCAGCAGCTTAGGATGGAGCCAGGGACAAGAGTCCCAGTACTTC. Translation: CASSLGWSQGQESQYF.

The chain combines TRBV20-1 with TRBJ2-3; 8 bases are shared with TRBD2. V lost 5 bases and J lost 5; bases outside the gene matches: 39. Germline CDR1 DFQATT, CDR2 SNEGSKA (reference sequence). The CDR3 contains 24 residues. The CDR3 region is CSAEGLGKIGLAPERGWGGDTQYF. In DNA, the CDR3 is TGCAGTGCTGAGGGTTTGGGAAAAATAGGACTAGCTCCGGAACGGGGGTGGGGAGGAGATACGCAGTATTTT.

V usage is TRBV4-3 and J usage is TRBJ2-7, with 8 bases lining up with TRBD1. J lost 5 bases, V lost 0 bases, and 6 bases had no gene match. The CDR3 contains 15 residues. In germline, CDR1 is LGHNA, CDR2 YSLEER. CDR3 bases: TGCGCCAGCAGCCAAGAGGTCAGGGGGCTCCACGAGCAGTACTTC. Encoded protein: CASSQEVRGLHEQYF.

This clonotype was seen repeatedly, ten times or more. The rearrangement links TRBV13 to TRBJ2-3, with no clear D. Trimming removed 3 bases from V and 4 bases from J, with 14 bases in between. Germline CDR1 and CDR2: PRHDT and FYEKMQ (reference sequence). The CDR3 consists of 15 residues. CDR3 in amino acids: CASSLRQFGPDTQYF. CDR3 DNA sequence: TGTGCCAGCAGCTTGCGGCAGTTTGGCCCAGATACGCAGTATTTT.

This clonotype was seen repeatedly, ten times or more. The J gene is TRBJ2-1, the V gene TRBV24-1; 8 bases match TRBD2. The germline V gene has CDR1 KGHDR and CDR2 SFDVKD. The length of the CDR3 is 14 residues. V trimming: 3 bases; J trimming: 8 bases; junction bases outside the gene matches: 5. The CDR3, as DNA: TGTGCCACCAGTGATGGGACTAGTTTCGATGAGCAGTTCTTC. This sequence encodes CATSDGTSFDEQFF.

The chain carries TRBV9 and TRBJ1-1, with D perhaps matching TRBD1 (5 bases). Germline loops: CDR1 SGDLS, CDR2 YYNGEE. V was trimmed by 3 bases and J by 6 bases, leaving 12 bases between them. The CDR3 runs to 13 residues. CDR3 nucleotide sequence: TGTGCCAGCAGCGCCTTCGGCAGGGCTGAAGCTTTCTTT. Protein sequence: CASSAFGRAEAFF.

This clonotype was counted a few times. The gene calls are TRBV4-3 and TRBJ1-6; D unresolved. From germline, CDR1 is LGHNA and CDR2 YSLEER. V was clipped by 4 bases and J by 7 bases, with 11 bases between them. The CDR3 totals 14 residues. In DNA form, the CDR3 reads TGCGCCAGCAGCCCCGGGAGCGGGAATTCACCCCTCCACTTT. Its translation is CASSPGSGNSPLHF.

The rearrangement links TRBV19 to TRBJ1-2; no clear D gene. This CDR3 is 14 amino acids long. CDR1 is LNHDA and CDR2 is SQIVND in the germline V gene (reference sequence). The V end lost 3 bases, the J end lost 3 bases, and 11 bases lay between the germline ends. CDR3 sequence reads: CASSIALSDYGYTF. In DNA form, the CDR3 reads TGTGCCAGTAGTATTGCCCTAAGCGACTATGGCTACACCTTC.

This clonotype was seen repeatedly, ten times or more. The chain uses TRBV2 and TRBJ1-5; D call uncertain. The V end was cut by 3 bases, the J end by 5 bases, with 8 bases between. Looked up from germline, CDR1 is SNHLY and CDR2 is FYNNEI. The CDR3 totals 13 residues. The chain's CDR3 is CASSDNPDQPQHF. The CDR3 DNA reads TGTGCCAGCAGTGATAATCCCGATCAGCCCCAGCATTTT.

Comments on this clonotype: This may be a read error, as it is one base from a much larger clone. The V call is TRBV7-9, the J call TRBJ1-1; 9 bases map to TRBD1. The V segment lost 6 bases and the J segment 1 base; nucleotides outside the gene matches: 12. CDR3 length equals 17 residues. Germline V gene lookup returns CDR1 SEHNR and CDR2 FQNEAQ (reference sequence). The CDR3 coding sequence is TGTGCCAGCAGTTTGGACAGGGGTAAGGGGCCGAACACTGAAGCTTTCTTT. This encodes CASSLDRGKGPNTEAFF.

On this clonotype itself: This clone may be a read error of a much larger clone one base away. This chain links TRBV12-3 or TRBV12-4 with TRBJ2-5; 8 bases are shared with TRBD2. The CDR3 extends over 19 amino acids. CDR3 protein: CVSNPGRGFTLADQETQYF. In nucleotides, the CDR3 is TGTGTCAGCAACCCGGGCAGGGGATTCACACTAGCGGACCAAGAGACCCAGTACTTC.

V gene TRBV19 combines with J gene TRBJ1-1; D might be TRBD1 (5 bases). The CDR3 spans 15 residues. Germline V gene lookup returns CDR1 LNHDA and CDR2 SQIVND (reference sequence). The V end lost 4 bases, the J end lost 1 base, and 13 bases lay between the germline ends. The CDR3 bases are TGTGCCAGTAGTACCCAGGGACTGGGGAACACTGAAGCTTTCTTT. This sequence encodes CASSTQGLGNTEAFF.

V and J are TRBV9 and TRBJ2-2; possibly TRBD1 for D (6 bases). Trimming removed 3 bases from V and 7 bases from J, with 19 bases in between. Germline V gene sequence: CDR1 SGDLS, CDR2 YYNGEE. This CDR3 has 16 amino acids. For the CDR3, the DNA is TGTGCCAGCAGCGCGACCGACAGGATTAACGTCGGGGAGCTGTTTTTT. Translating it yields CASSATDRINVGELFF.

With respect to this clonotype: It may be a read error: a sequence one base away is much more abundant. The J gene is TRBJ1-1, the V gene TRBV28; D ambiguous. V was clipped by 3 bases and J by 1 base, with 9 bases between them. The CDR3 extends over 14 amino acids. Germline loops: CDR1 MDHEN, CDR2 SYDVKM. This CDR3 is CASSFRQTNTEAFF. The CDR3 DNA sequence: TGTGCCAGCAGTTTTCGGCAGACGAACACTGAAGCTTTCTTT.